The clone carrying this T cell receptor delta chain is deemed medium-sized. TCRdb re-called clones from the reads using CATT. The sample includes roughly 7,900 delta-chain clones, 3% to 4% of them seen just once. The sample belongs to a study of gamma-delta chains in newborns, infants, children. Unmatched junction bases numbered 10, after V lost 1 base and J lost 0 bases. The germline V gene encodes CDR1 GEAIGNYY and CDR2 EKD. This CDR3 has 21 amino acids. Sequencing was carried out using blood. This chain uses TRDV2 with TRDJ3, with 11 bases lining up with TRDD3. This TCR derives from a child who was a newborn, infant or young child, either healthy, febrile or measles-vaccinated (not recorded which). The CDR3, as DNA: TGTGCCTGTGACACGCTACTGGGGGATATTCTTCCCTCCTGGGACACCCGACAGATGTTTTTC. It yields the protein CACDTLLGDILPSWDTRQMFF.